This T cell receptor beta chain stems from a study of blood T cell repertoires in COVID-19. On the study more broadly: There were acute and convalescent COVID-19 samples, and they came from the United States, Italy and Spain. PBMCs, B-cell-depleted T cells, or T cells provided the cDNA or gDNA that made up the material.

Per the authors' pipeline: Estimates of nucleated cell counts were drawn from the amplification of reference gene primers. TCRdb keeps only in-frame clones here, not all; method: immunoSEQ multiplex PCR. V, J and clone size are taken as reported in that table, and D and trimming were inferred from the DNA itself. The sample carries roughly 80,000 clones, almost 85% recorded once. V was pared by 0 bases and J by 3 bases, with 12 bases between. This CDR3 has 15 residues. Germline V CDR1 and CDR2: SGDLS, YYNGEE. The receptor's source is a man older than 75 with acute or convalescent COVID-19. The sequencing sample was made of peripheral blood. This chain connects TRBV9 to TRBJ1-2; tentative D call: TRBD1 (5 bases). CDR3 residues: CASSVAVTVDYGYTF. In DNA form, the CDR3 reads TGTGCCAGCAGCGTAGCTGTGACAGTTGACTATGGCTACACCTTC.